This record concerns one TCR beta chain sequence. This specimen belongs to a study of blood T cell repertoires in COVID-19. Looking at the study overall: The United States, Italy and Spain were the sources of the acute and convalescent COVID-19 samples.

Measured with immunoSEQ multiplex PCR; TCRdb has only the in-frame clones, and not every one. The table includes some 68,000 clones, approximately 87% detected once. CDR1 is LNHDA and CDR2 is SQIVND in the germline V gene (reference sequence). The CDR3 contains 15 residues. V was clipped by 2 bases and J by 2 bases, with 11 bases between them. The TCR originated in a man aged 50-60 years with active COVID-19. Sample: peripheral blood. The chain combines TRBV19 with TRBJ2-3, with a tentative D call TRBD1 (6 bases). The CDR3 coding sequence is TGTGCCAGTAGTATATCGAGGGGGACCACAGATACGCAGTATTTT. As protein: CASSISRGTTDTQYF.